This T cell receptor beta chain is from a study of T cell repertoires in cytomegalovirus infection. This clonotype was seen only a few times. Its antigen is unidentified. J was trimmed by 4 bases and V by 7 bases; bases with no gene match: 14. Germline V gene sequence: CDR1 MNHNS, CDR2 SASEGT. The CDR3 spans 16 residues. TCRdb analysed the reads with MiXCR anew, one entry per CDR3 protein. Altogether 200,000 to 250,000 distinct CDR3 sequences are present, around two fifths being singletons, with the ten largest covering 55% to 60%. Broader study findings: Clonotypes of TCR beta that were HLA-C-restricted and CMV-specific dominated the ex vivo response. Of the TCR beta families, the public ones yielded a cumulative frequency that identified carriers of CMV plus the relevant HLA.

This clonotype was sampled from a human donor in good health (CMV status not recorded). Some clones in this sample may be carry-over from other donors' samples. V usage is TRBV6-1 and J usage is TRBJ2-7; TRBD1 agrees at 9 bases. Sequencing was performed on CD8+ T cells from cultured PBMCs, taken from culture after CMV antigen stimulation. The DNA for the CDR3 is TGTGCCAGCAATACGGGACAGGGACGCTTCGTGTACGAGCAGTACTTC. Translated, it gives CASNTGQGRFVYEQYF.